This T cell receptor beta chain was identified during a study of T-cell memory formation after mild COVID-19. On the study more broadly: Largely donor-specific sequence clusters came from a couple of donors.

CDR1 is SEHNR, CDR2 FQNEAQ, per germline (reference sequence). The V gene end was trimmed by 3 bases and the J gene end by 2 bases; junction bases not matched to a gene: 7. The CDR3 sequence is 15 residues long. After 5'RACE with constant-segment primers, TCR alpha and TCR beta cDNA libraries carrying sample barcodes and UMIs were obtained. One entry per CDR3 protein, called by TCRdb with MiXCR from the 5' RACE reads. The repertoire includes 170,000 or so distinct CDR3 sequences, about 20% of them detected once, and more than 20% sits in the top ten. This clonotype was seen at least ten times. This chain connects TRBV7-9 to TRBJ2-7, with 7 bases fitting TRBD1. Source material: PBMCs or a T cell subset sorted from them (not recorded which). This TCR derives from an adult woman who had mild COVID-19 (a few samples of this study predate the infection). Cell type and time point are not known. CDR3 DNA: TGTGCCAGCAGCTTGCAGGGGGACCTTACCTACGAGCAGTACTTC. This gives the protein CASSLQGDLTYEQYF. The full variable domain, completed using reference TRBV7-9 and TRBJ2-7, is DTGVSQNPRHKITKRGQNVTFRCDPISEHNRLYWYRQTLGQGPEFLTYFQNEAQLEKSRLLSDRFSAERPKGSFSTLEIQRTEQGDSAMYLCASSLQGDLTYEQYFGPGTRLTVT.